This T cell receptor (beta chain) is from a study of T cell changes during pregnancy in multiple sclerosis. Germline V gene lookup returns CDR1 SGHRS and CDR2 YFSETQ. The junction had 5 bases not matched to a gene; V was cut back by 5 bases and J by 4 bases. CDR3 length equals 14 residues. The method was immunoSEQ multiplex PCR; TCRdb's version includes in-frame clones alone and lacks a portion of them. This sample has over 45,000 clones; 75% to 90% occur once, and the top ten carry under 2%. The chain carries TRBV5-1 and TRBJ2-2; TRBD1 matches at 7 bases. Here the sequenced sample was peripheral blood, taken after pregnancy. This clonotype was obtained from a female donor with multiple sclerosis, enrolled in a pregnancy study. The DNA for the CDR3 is TGCGCCAGCAGGTCAGAGGGGGCCACCGGGGAGCTGTTTTTT. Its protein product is CASRSEGATGELFF. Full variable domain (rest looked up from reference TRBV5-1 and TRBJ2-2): KAGVTQTPRYLIKTRGQQVTLSCSPISGHRSVSWYQQTPGQGLQFLFEYFSETQRNKGNFPGRFSGRQFSNSRSEMNVSTLELGDSALYLCASRSEGATGELFFGEGSRLTVL.